The next 28 T cell receptor beta chains were all read from a single sample in a study of CD8+ T cells in alopecia areata. As the sequencing template, cDNA was produced by extracting RNA and reverse transcribing it. This table comes from immunoSEQ multiplex PCR, and its TCRdb copy is limited to in-frame clones, with some not included. The table records approximately 66,000 clones, approximately 60% of them present only once. The input for sequencing was CD8+ T cells sorted from blood, taken at week 0. These receptors all stem from a human donor with alopecia areata.

The V call is TRBV7-2, the J call TRBJ2-1, with 8 bases identical to TRBD2. This CDR3 is 15 amino acids long. The ends lost 4 bases at V and 7 bases at J; junction bases unmatched: 9. Germline V gene data show CDR1 as SGHTA and CDR2 as FQGNSA. CDR3 in amino acids: CASSYTAGVMNEQFF. As DNA, the CDR3 is TGTGCCAGCAGCTACACAGCGGGAGTTATGAATGAGCAGTTCTTC.

A few counts support this clone. The CDR3 sequence is CSVVVGDYGYTF. Here the CDR3 DNA reads TGCAGCGTTGTTGTGGGTGACTATGGCTACACCTTC. This rearrangement joins TRBV29-1 to TRBJ1-2; no firm D call. Germline assignment: CDR1 SQVTM and CDR2 ANQGSEA. The CDR3 length is 12 residues. Trimming took off 4 bases at V and 3 bases at J, with 9 bases between the two ends.

This sequence joins TRBV9 and TRBJ2-1; D tentatively fits TRBD1 or TRBD2 (5 bases each). CDR3 length: 15 amino acids. Deletions cut 0 bases from V and 3 bases from J, with 10 bases between. The germline CDR1 and CDR2 sequences are SGDLS and YYNGEE. This CDR3 reads CASSVGDPNYNEQFF. The CDR3 DNA sequence: TGTGCCAGCAGCGTAGGGGACCCAAACTACAATGAGCAGTTCTTC.

This clone was observed a handful of times. The V and J genes are TRBV19 and TRBJ2-4, with 7 bases identical to TRBD1. The CDR3 is made up of 16 amino acids. The germline V gene has CDR1 LNHDA and CDR2 SQIVND (reference sequence). The trim removed 5 bases at V and 9 bases at J, leaving 16 bases unmatched. The CDR3 here is CASSSDREYPSVIQYF. CDR3 DNA: TGTGCCAGTAGTTCCGACAGGGAGTATCCTTCGGTCATTCAGTACTTC. Complete variable domain (other parts from reference TRBV19 and TRBJ2-4): DGGITQSPKYLFRKEGQNVTLSCEQNLNHDAMYWYRQDPGQGLRLIYYSQIVNDFQKGDIAEGYSVSREKKESFPLTVTSAQKNPTAFYLCASSSDREYPSVIQYFGAGTRLSVL.

This sequence joins TRBV9 and TRBJ2-7, with 7 bases matching TRBD2. Germline V CDR1 and CDR2: SGDLS, YYNGEE. Trimming took 0 bases from V and 7 from J; bases not matched to a gene: 4. The CDR3 sequence is 13 residues long. Here the CDR3 reads CASSVARAGEQYF. The CDR3 DNA is TGTGCCAGCAGCGTAGCTCGAGCGGGGGAGCAGTACTTC.

CDR3 DNA sequence: TGTGCCAGCAGTAACGGACAGGGAAGAGAGACCCAGTACTTC. Translating it yields CASSNGQGRETQYF. The chain couples TRBV2 to TRBJ2-5; TRBD1 aligns across 8 bases. CDR3 length equals 14 residues. The V gene's germline CDR1 is SNHLY and CDR2 FYNNEI. V lost 5 bases and J lost 4; bases outside the gene matches: 6.

The chain has TRBV29-1 and TRBJ2-7; D is perhaps TRBD1 (5 bases). CDR3 length: 13 amino acids. Looked up from germline, CDR1 is SQVTM and CDR2 is ANQGSEA. The ends were cut back, 2 bases at V and 2 bases at J, with 10 bases in the middle. The CDR3 sequence is CSVESDRTYEQYF. In DNA form, the CDR3 reads TGCAGCGTTGAAAGCGACAGAACCTACGAGCAGTACTTC.

The chain links TRBV30 to TRBJ1-2; perhaps TRBD1 as D (6 bases). The CDR3 runs to 15 residues. CDR1 is GTSNPN, CDR2 SVGIG, per germline (reference sequence). Trimming removed 4 bases at V and 0 bases at J, with 15 bases between. The CDR3 loop reads CAWTKKGQPNYGYTF. The CDR3 coding sequence is TGTGCCTGGACAAAAAAGGGACAACCTAACTATGGCTACACCTTC.

The chain employs TRBV30 and TRBJ2-6, with D perhaps assigned TRBD1 or TRBD2 (5 bases each). From germline, CDR1 is GTSNPN and CDR2 SVGIG (reference sequence). Between the trimmed V and J ends, which lost 6 bases and 6 bases, there was a span of 9 bases. The CDR3 has 12 amino acids. CDR3 amino acids: CACTGAANVLTF. Written as DNA, the CDR3 is TGTGCCTGCACCGGGGCGGCCAACGTCCTGACTTTC.

This clone was detected a few times. The V call is TRBV7-9, the J call TRBJ2-1, with D perhaps assigned TRBD1 or TRBD2 (5 bases each). This CDR3 has 18 residues. V lost 1 base and J lost 0, with 16 bases in between. Germline-derived CDR1 and CDR2 are SEHNR and FQNEAQ (reference sequence). The CDR3 protein is CASSLGGSMVSSYNEQFF. CDR3 DNA: TGTGCCAGCAGCTTAGGGGGGTCGATGGTGAGCTCCTACAATGAGCAGTTCTTC. Combining the CDR3 with reference TRBV7-9 and TRBJ2-1 gives the whole variable domain DTGVSQNPRHKITKRGQNVTFRCDPISEHNRLYWYRQTLGQGPEFLTYFQNEAQLEKSRLLSDRFSAERPKGSFSTLEIQRTEQGDSAMYLCASSLGGSMVSSYNEQFFGPGTRLTVL.

The CDR3 region has the DNA TGTGCCAGCAGTGCCGGATCGACTCAGCCCCAGCATTTT. As protein: CASSAGSTQPQHF. This chain connects TRBV28 to TRBJ1-5; D is undetermined. CDR3 length: 13 residues. V was trimmed by 5 bases and J by 6 bases, leaving 11 bases between them. Germline values: CDR1 MDHEN, CDR2 SYDVKM.

V and J are TRBV6-1 and TRBJ1-1; no clear D. This CDR3 contains 13 residues. Germline loops: CDR1 MNHNS, CDR2 SASEGT. The V end lost 5 bases, the J end lost 1 base, and 8 bases lay between the germline ends. The CDR3 bases are TGTGCCAGCAGTTGGACGGAGAACACTGAAGCTTTCTTT. Protein: CASSWTENTEAFF.

This clone turned up a few times. V usage is TRBV4-1 and J usage is TRBJ2-1, with D possibly matching TRBD2 (6 bases). The CDR3 runs to 15 residues. Germline lookup yields CDR1 MGHRA and CDR2 YSYEKL. V was clipped by 3 bases and J by 0 bases, with 9 bases between them. The CDR3: CASSHGGSSYNEQFF. The CDR3 DNA follows: TGCGCCAGCAGCCACGGGGGTAGCTCCTACAATGAGCAGTTCTTC.

The rearrangement joins TRBV4-1 to TRBJ1-5; D is unresolved. V lost 1 base to trimming and J lost 4 bases, with 5 bases between them. The CDR3 has 13 amino acids. Germline V gives CDR1 MGHRA, CDR2 YSYEKL. In nucleotides, the CDR3 is TGCGCCAGCAGCCAAGTGCCGAATCAGCCCCAGCATTTT. It yields the protein CASSQVPNQPQHF.

This clone was observed a few times. The chain couples TRBV25-1 to TRBJ2-2, with 7 positions matching TRBD1. Germline V gene lookup returns CDR1 MGHDK and CDR2 SYGVNS. This CDR3 is built from 15 residues. V trimming: 3 bases; J trimming: 6 bases; junction bases outside the gene matches: 7. The CDR3: CASSEWDRNSGELFF. In DNA, the CDR3 is TGTGCCAGCAGTGAGTGGGACAGAAATTCCGGGGAGCTGTTTTTT. The full variable domain, completed using reference TRBV25-1 and TRBJ2-2, is EADIYQTPRYLVIGTGKKITLECSQTMGHDKMYWYQQDPGMELHLIHYSYGVNSTEKGDLSSESTVSRIRTEHFPLTLESARPSHTSQYLCASSEWDRNSGELFFGEGSRLTVL.

The rearrangement uses TRBV27 and TRBJ2-1, with a weak D call TRBD2 (6 bases). The V end was cut by 3 bases, the J end by 9 bases, with 12 bases between. Germline CDR1 is MNHEY and CDR2 is SMNVEV (reference sequence). This CDR3 region has 13 residues. This CDR3 reads CASSLGGISEQFF. The CDR3 bases are TGTGCCAGCAGTTTGGGGGGAATCAGTGAGCAGTTCTTC.

V gene TRBV13 combines with J gene TRBJ2-7, with unresolved D. CDR3 length: 12 residues. Trimming shortened V by 5 bases and J by 1 base, and 6 bases separated the two germline ends. CDR1 is PRHDT and CDR2 is FYEKMQ in the germline V gene (reference sequence). Here the CDR3 reads CASSQESYEQYF. CDR3 bases: TGTGCCAGCAGCCAGGAGTCCTACGAGCAGTACTTC.

This chain uses TRBV30 with TRBJ1-4; TRBD1 is a possible D gene (6 bases). The CDR3 is made up of 13 amino acids. With 5 bases removed from V and 5 bases from J, the gap between germline ends came to 12 bases. From germline, CDR1 is GTSNPN and CDR2 SVGIG (reference sequence). The DNA of the CDR3 is TGTGCCTGGGGCACAGGGTTGAATGAAAAACTGTTTTTT. Translation gives CAWGTGLNEKLFF.

As regards this clone: Distinct nucleotide sequences in the sample also encode this CDR3. V and J are TRBV27 and TRBJ2-1; TRBD1 or TRBD2 may be the D gene (5 bases each). Trimming left V 5 bases short and J 2 bases short, with 10 bases between. The CDR3 consists of 14 residues. Germline assignment: CDR1 MNHEY and CDR2 SMNVEV (reference sequence). CDR3 protein: CASSPGTAYNEQFF. CDR3 in DNA: TGTGCCAGCAGTCCCGGGACCGCCTACAATGAGCAGTTCTTC.

The V and J genes are TRBV30 and TRBJ2-1; no clear D gene. The V and J ends lost 4 bases and 1 base respectively, with 5 bases between them. The CDR3 is 12 amino acids. Germline V gene data show CDR1 as GTSNPN and CDR2 as SVGIG (reference sequence). CDR3 loop: CAWTVSYNEQFF. CDR3 DNA sequence: TGTGCCTGGACAGTTTCCTACAATGAGCAGTTCTTC.

J is TRBJ2-5 and V is TRBV5-1; 10 bases agree with TRBD2. Germline values: CDR1 SGHRS, CDR2 YFSETQ. CDR3 length: 16 amino acids. V was clipped by 4 bases and J by 2 bases; unmatched bases: 8. CDR3 nucleotide sequence: TGCGCCAGCAGCGCTCCACTAGCGGGGATACAAGAGACCCAGTACTTC. It specifies CASSAPLAGIQETQYF.

Only one count was recorded for this clone. V and J are TRBV4-1 and TRBJ1-2; no reliable D call. Germline CDR1 MGHRA, CDR2 YSYEKL. V was clipped by 0 bases and J by 4 bases, with 9 bases between them. The CDR3 is made up of 14 amino acids. The CDR3 spells CASSQEGNSYGYTF. The CDR3 nucleotides read TGCGCCAGCAGCCAAGAAGGAAATTCCTATGGCTACACCTTC.

V is TRBV4-3 and J is TRBJ2-3; D is unresolved. There are 14 residues in the CDR3. Germline assignment: CDR1 LGHNA and CDR2 YSLEER. V gave up 0 bases and J gave up 4 bases, with 8 bases separating them. CDR3 nucleotide sequence: TGCGCCAGCAGCCAAGATCTTCTGGCAGATACGCAGTATTTT. It is translated as CASSQDLLADTQYF.

This clone came up once. This chain joins TRBV27 and TRBJ2-4, with D perhaps matching TRBD2 (5 bases). Per the germline V gene, CDR1 is MNHEY and CDR2 is SMNVEV (reference sequence). This CDR3 contains 16 residues. V lost 3 bases to trimming and J lost 8 bases, with 20 bases between them. The CDR3 region has the DNA TGTGCCAGCAGTTTCCGACCTCACCAGGACGGGGACATTCAGTACTTC. Amino acids: CASSFRPHQDGDIQYF.

This sequence joins TRBV4-3 and TRBJ2-3; D is undetermined. This CDR3 has 17 amino acids. CDR1 LGHNA and CDR2 YSLEER come from the germline V gene. The V end was cut by 4 bases, the J end by 0 bases, with 17 bases between. This CDR3 reads CASSPARRQTSTDTQYF. CDR3 nucleotides: TGCGCCAGCAGCCCTGCCAGGCGGCAGACTAGCACAGATACGCAGTATTTT.

The chain employs TRBV4-1 and TRBJ2-5, with 8 bases fitting TRBD2. V lost 2 bases and J lost 2; bases outside the gene matches: 13. This CDR3 has 18 residues. The germline gives CDR1 MGHRA, CDR2 YSYEKL. The CDR3 bases are TGCGCCAGCAGCCAATATATAATTACTAGCGGAGAGCAAGAGACCCAGTACTTC. Amino acid sequence: CASSQYIITSGEQETQYF.

The V and J genes are TRBV29-1 and TRBJ2-1; the D gene could be TRBD1 or TRBD2 (7 bases each). The V end was cut by 0 bases, the J end by 8 bases, with 17 bases between. CDR1 is SQVTM and CDR2 is ANQGSEA in the germline V gene. The CDR3 loop spans 15 amino acids. The CDR3 coding sequence is TGCAGCGTTGAAGAATGGCTAGCAGGGGGGGATGAGCAGTTCTTC. Translation: CSVEEWLAGGDEQFF.

The genes are TRBV4-2 and TRBJ2-7; D remains unclear. The CDR3 is made up of 16 amino acids. CDR1 and CDR2 (germline): LGHNA, YNFKEQ. V lost 5 bases and J 2 bases, leaving 19 bases between the germline ends. The CDR3 nucleotides read TGTGCCAGCAGCTTAGATGGCGGATTTAGAACCTACGAGCAGTACTTC. Translation gives CASSLDGGFRTYEQYF.